The 30 T cell receptor beta chains in this list originate from one sample, sequenced in a study of blood T cells in healthy people across ages. Alongside a J-beta primer mix, a sample-barcoded 5' primer served in a second PCR lasting roughly 7 to 11 cycles. One entry per CDR3 protein results from TCRdb running MiXCR on the 5' RACE reads. The data show about 1.6 million distinct CDR3 sequences, roughly 32% seen once. Sequenced sample: blood. The source is a woman aged 25 to 39 in good health.

Only a few counts were recorded for this clonotype. This sequence joins TRBV4-1 and TRBJ2-3; 11 bases match TRBD2. J lost 2 bases, V lost 4 bases, and 5 bases had no gene match. Germline CDR1 is MGHRA and CDR2 is YSYEKL. This CDR3 comprises 16 residues. CDR3 sequence: CASSLLAGGATDTQYF. CDR3 in DNA: TGCGCCAGCAGCCTTTTAGCGGGGGGGGCCACAGATACGCAGTATTTT.

The chain carries TRBV7-6 and TRBJ1-1; TRBD1 aligns across 8 bases. V trimming: 3 bases; J trimming: 6 bases; junction bases outside the gene matches: 9. Germline CDR1 is SGHVS and CDR2 is FNYEAQ. This CDR3 comprises 15 residues. CDR3 DNA sequence: TGTGCCAGCAGCTTCCACCGGGACAGGTCAGCTGAAGCTTTCTTT. Protein sequence: CASSFHRDRSAEAFF.

In this sample, this clonotype turned up once. V and J are TRBV15 and TRBJ1-1; D uncertain. Germline V CDR1 and CDR2: LNHNV, YYDKDF (reference sequence). V was trimmed by 0 bases and J by 1 base, leaving 9 bases between them. CDR3 size: 15 residues. This CDR3 reads CATSRDWRENTEAFF. The CDR3 nucleotides are TGTGCCACCAGCAGAGATTGGCGGGAGAACACTGAAGCTTTCTTT. The variable domain in full, with the rest retrieved from reference TRBV15 and TRBJ1-1, is DAMVIQNPRYQVTQFGKPVTLSCSQTLNHNVMYWYQQKSSQAPKLLFHYYDKDFNNEADTPDNFQSRRPNTSFCFLDIRSPGLGDTAMYLCATSRDWRENTEAFFGQGTRLTVV.

This clonotype occurred a few times. This chain joins TRBV6-1 and TRBJ2-3; 7 bases are a match to TRBD1. The trim removed 5 bases at V and 2 bases at J, leaving 7 bases unmatched. CDR1 and CDR2 (germline): MNHNS, SASEGT. The CDR3 length is 15 residues. The CDR3 loop is CASSLRDSTTDTQYF. The CDR3 DNA sequence: TGTGCCAGCAGTCTTCGGGACAGTACCACAGATACGCAGTATTTT.

Only a few counts were recorded for this clonotype. V and J are TRBV4-1 and TRBJ2-5, with TRBD2 identical over 11 bases. Germline loops: CDR1 MGHRA, CDR2 YSYEKL. The CDR3 totals 17 residues. Trimming removed 1 base from V and 7 bases from J; junction bases left unmatched: 11. As DNA, the CDR3 is TGCGCCAGCAGCCAAGTTGGTGTAGCGGGGGGGCAGGTGACCCAGTACTTC. Its protein product is CASSQVGVAGGQVTQYF.

To note about this clonotype: Germline and junction disagree at one end, which may indicate a read error. The chain combines TRBV30 with TRBJ1-2, with TRBD1 matching 7 bases. Per germline, CDR1 GTSNPN and CDR2 SVGIG (reference sequence). This CDR3 spans 15 amino acids. The CDR3 DNA reads TGTGCCTGGAGTCGGGGGGACAGAGCGGGCTATGGCCACACCTTC. Translation: CAWSRGDRAGYGHTF.

The table lists this clonotype with a few counts. The chain has TRBV6-6 and TRBJ1-1, with D unresolved. Trimming removed 7 bases at V and 0 bases at J, with 12 bases between. The CDR3 contains 14 residues. CDR1 is MNHNY and CDR2 is SVGAGI in the germline V gene (reference sequence). CDR3: CASTIAQMNTEAFF. The CDR3 DNA reads as TGTGCCAGCACCATAGCGCAGATGAACACTGAAGCTTTCTTT.

Ten or more counts support this clonotype. This chain links TRBV10-3 with TRBJ2-3; TRBD2 agrees at 8 bases. The CDR3 contains 18 residues. Germline V CDR1 and CDR2: ENHRY, SYGVKD. Trimming took 0 bases from V and 4 from J; bases not matched to a gene: 12. In nucleotides, the CDR3 is TGTGCCATCAGTGAGTCGAGCCATGGACTAGCAGTCGCAGATACGCAGTATTTT. Its translation is CAISESSHGLAVADTQYF.

In this sample, this clonotype turned up a few times. The chain employs TRBV7-2 and TRBJ2-5; TRBD2 is a possible D gene (6 bases). CDR3 length equals 16 residues. Deletions cut 7 bases from V and 0 bases from J, with 18 bases between. Germline assignment: CDR1 SGHTA and CDR2 FQGNSA. The CDR3 here is CASKTGDPIYQETQYF. CDR3 nucleotides: TGTGCCAGCAAAACGGGGGACCCTATTTACCAAGAGACCCAGTACTTC.

Many counts were recorded for this clonotype. The junction departs from germline at one end; a sequencing error may be responsible. The chain couples TRBV5-1 to TRBJ2-7, with 12 bases fitting TRBD2. Germline assignment: CDR1 SGHRS and CDR2 YFSETQ. The CDR3 has 14 residues. Here the CDR3 DNA reads TGTGCCAGCAGCTGGACTAGCGGGGCCTACGAGCAGTACTTC. This sequence encodes CASSWTSGAYEQYF.

The J gene is TRBJ2-1, the V gene TRBV7-6, with D perhaps matching TRBD2 (6 bases). Per germline, CDR1 SGHVS and CDR2 FNYEAQ. The CDR3 covers 15 residues. Trimming stripped 2 bases from V and 6 bases from J, with 14 bases between. CDR3 sequence (DNA): TGTGCCAGCAGCTTAATCGCCTCGGGGGTCAATGAGCAGTTCTTC. Residues: CASSLIASGVNEQFF. The variable domain in full, with the rest retrieved from reference TRBV7-6 and TRBJ2-1, is GAGVSQSPRYKVTKRGQDVALRCDPISGHVSLYWYRQALGQGPEFLTYFNYEAQQDKSGLPNDRFSAERPEGSISTLTIQRTEQRDSAMYRCASSLIASGVNEQFFGPGTRLTVL.

CDR3 DNA sequence: TGTGCCAGCAGTCCATGGACTAGCGGGGGGGGCGAGCAGTACTTC. Encoded protein: CASSPWTSGGGEQYF. The chain combines TRBV27 with TRBJ2-7; the match to TRBD2 covers 15 bases. The CDR3 extends over 15 amino acids. The ends lost 5 bases at V and 6 bases at J; junction bases unmatched: 5. Germline CDR1 is MNHEY and CDR2 is SMNVEV (reference sequence).

This clonotype was recorded many times. The J gene is TRBJ2-1, the V gene TRBV7-2; D is perhaps TRBD2 (5 bases). Trimming removed 5 bases from V and 11 bases from J, with 13 bases in between. CDR3 length equals 12 residues. CDR1 and CDR2 from the germline V gene are SGHTA and FQGNSA. CDR3 residues: CASSDDTGKQFF. CDR3 bases: TGTGCCAGCAGCGACGACACCGGGAAGCAGTTCTTC.

This clonotype was seen more than once but under ten times. A read error is possible here, since a much larger clone lies one base away. The rearrangement uses TRBV2 and TRBJ2-5; D not resolved. CDR1 is SNHLY and CDR2 is FYNNEI in the germline V gene. This CDR3 is built from 12 residues. DNA for the CDR3: TGTGCCAGCAAAGACGACCCAGAGGCCCAGTACTTC. It translates to CASKDDPEAQYF.

The sample holds a few counts of this clonotype. The gene calls are TRBV27 and TRBJ1-5, with D maybe TRBD1 (6 bases). Trimming left V 5 bases short and J 0 bases short, with 17 bases between. The germline V gene has CDR1 MNHEY and CDR2 SMNVEV (reference sequence). The CDR3 runs to 17 residues. The CDR3 loop is CASSGSRTAYSNQPQHF. For the CDR3, the DNA is TGTGCCAGCAGTGGGTCCCGGACAGCTTATAGCAATCAGCCCCAGCATTTT.

This chain joins TRBV20-1 and TRBJ2-1, with D possibly TRBD2 on 5 matching bases. CDR1 and CDR2 (germline): DFQATT, SNEGSKA (reference sequence). The CDR3 covers 16 residues. V lost 4 bases, J lost 4 bases, and 20 bases lay in between. CDR3 residues: CSANEVGGSGYNEQFF. The CDR3 bases are TGCAGTGCTAATGAGGTCGGTGGGAGCGGATACAATGAGCAGTTCTTC.

V and J are TRBV5-5 and TRBJ1-2; no clear D. CDR3 length: 16 residues. The germline V gene has CDR1 SGHKS and CDR2 YYEKEE (reference sequence). V lost 4 bases and J lost 4, with 20 bases in between. DNA of the CDR3: TGTGCCAGCAGCCTCATCCAGGAGCCGCGCCGCTATGGCTACACCTTC. Translated, it gives CASSLIQEPRRYGYTF.

In this sample, this clonotype turned up a few times. The chain joins TRBV27 to TRBJ2-3; the match to TRBD2 covers 8 bases. This CDR3 is built from 17 residues. The germline gives CDR1 MNHEY, CDR2 SMNVEV (reference sequence). J was trimmed by 6 bases and V by 4 bases; bases with no gene match: 15. CDR3 protein: CASSSPRTSYVSDTQYF. CDR3 DNA sequence: TGTGCCAGCAGTTCCCCCAGGACTAGCTACGTGTCGGATACGCAGTATTTT.

This chain uses TRBV2 with TRBJ1-2, with D possibly being TRBD1 (5 bases). Trimming removed 2 bases at V and 6 bases at J, with 13 bases between. The germline V gene encodes CDR1 SNHLY and CDR2 FYNNEI. The CDR3 has 14 amino acids. CDR3 DNA sequence: TGTGCCAGCAGTGAAATTAATCAGGGCAATGGCTACACCTTC. It codes for CASSEINQGNGYTF.

The J gene is TRBJ1-2, the V gene TRBV2; possible D gene TRBD1, 5 bases. Germline values: CDR1 SNHLY, CDR2 FYNNEI. The CDR3 runs 14 residues. V was pared by 0 bases and J by 8 bases, with 13 bases between. The CDR3 bases are TGTGCCAGCAGTGAAGCCCGGGCAGGGACCGGCTACACCTTC. As protein: CASSEARAGTGYTF. The whole variable domain, remainder taken from reference TRBV2 and TRBJ1-2, is EPEVTQTPSHQVTQMGQEVILRCVPISNHLYFYWYRQILGQKVEFLVSFYNNEISEKSEIFDDQFSVERPDGSNFTLKIRSTKLEDSAMYFCASSEARAGTGYTFGSGTRLTVV.

This clonotype was seen a few times. V and J are TRBV7-9 and TRBJ1-4, with D possibly matching TRBD1 (5 bases). Germline loops: CDR1 SEHNR, CDR2 FQNEAQ (reference sequence). CDR3 size: 14 residues. V gave up 7 bases and J gave up 7 bases, with 16 bases separating them. The CDR3 nucleotides read TGTGCCAGCACCCGGGGTCAGGGCCGTGAAAAACTGTTTTTT. This codes for CASTRGQGREKLFF.

This clonotype was counted only a few times. The rearrangement uses TRBV15 and TRBJ2-7; TRBD2 aligns across 8 bases. Germline CDR1 and CDR2: LNHNV and YYDKDF (reference sequence). This CDR3 has 16 amino acids. The V and J ends lost 1 base and 3 bases, in that order; junction bases with no gene match: 8. The CDR3 loop reads CATSRVIAGNGYEQYF. The CDR3 DNA is TGTGCCACCAGCAGAGTAATAGCGGGAAACGGCTACGAGCAGTACTTC. Full variable domain (remainder filled in from reference TRBV15 and TRBJ2-7): DAMVIQNPRYQVTQFGKPVTLSCSQTLNHNVMYWYQQKSSQAPKLLFHYYDKDFNNEADTPDNFQSRRPNTSFCFLDIRSPGLGDTAMYLCATSRVIAGNGYEQYFGPGTRLTVT.

The gene calls are TRBV14 and TRBJ2-7; 9 bases fit TRBD2. The CDR3 has 17 amino acids. Germline values: CDR1 SGHDN, CDR2 FVKESK. V was clipped by 1 base and J by 1 base; unmatched bases: 8. The CDR3 region has the DNA TGTGCCAGCAGCCAAGGAATTAGGACTAGCGCGTCCTACGAGCAGTACTTC. Protein sequence: CASSQGIRTSASYEQYF.

This clonotype was found a few times. V usage is TRBV6-1 and J usage is TRBJ2-3, with D unclear. The length of the CDR3 is 14 residues. Germline values: CDR1 MNHNS, CDR2 SASEGT. V was clipped by 6 bases and J by 4 bases, with 14 bases between them. The CDR3 DNA is TGTGCCAGCAGCCCCACCTACGGGCCAGATACGCAGTATTTT. Translating gives CASSPTYGPDTQYF.

V is TRBV3-1 and J is TRBJ2-5, with a weak D call TRBD1 (5 bases). Trimming removed 4 bases at V and 7 bases at J, with 19 bases between. Germline V lookup: CDR1 LGHDT, CDR2 YNNKEL (reference sequence). The CDR3 contains 15 residues. CDR3 coding DNA: TGTGCCAGCAGCCCTTTGGTCAGGGCCCCAAGGACCCAGTACTTC. The encoded protein is CASSPLVRAPRTQYF.

This chain connects TRBV20-1 to TRBJ1-4, with TRBD1 matching 10 bases. This CDR3 has 18 residues. V dropped 2 bases and J dropped 0; count of bases not matched to a gene: 9. The germline gives CDR1 DFQATT, CDR2 SNEGSKA (reference sequence). The CDR3 spells CSARMGQGFKATNEKLFF. The DNA of the CDR3 is TGCAGTGCTAGAATGGGACAGGGGTTCAAGGCAACTAATGAAAAACTGTTTTTT.

The chain carries TRBV5-1 and TRBJ2-7; D unresolved. This CDR3 is 14 amino acids long. The V gene's germline CDR1 is SGHRS and CDR2 YFSETQ. Trimming left V 5 bases short and J 1 base short, with 13 bases between. The CDR3 DNA is TGCGCCAGCAGTAATACCCAGAGTTCCTACGAGCAGTACTTC. It specifies CASSNTQSSYEQYF.

This chain uses TRBV7-9 with TRBJ1-5; D remains ambiguous. V was trimmed by 5 bases and J by 4 bases, leaving 6 bases between them. The CDR3 length is 12 residues. Germline CDR1 is SEHNR and CDR2 is FQNEAQ (reference sequence). The CDR3 loop is CASSPENQPQHF. CDR3 DNA sequence: TGTGCCAGCAGCCCAGAGAATCAGCCCCAGCATTTT.

This chain connects TRBV7-2 to TRBJ2-1; maybe TRBD2 (6 bases). V was trimmed by 2 bases and J by 0 bases, leaving 8 bases between them. Germline CDR1 is SGHTA and CDR2 is FQGNSA. The length of the CDR3 is 15 residues. The CDR3 is CASSLKEGSYNEQFF. The CDR3 region has the DNA TGTGCCAGCAGCTTAAAGGAGGGCTCCTACAATGAGCAGTTCTTC.

The gene calls are TRBV4-2 and TRBJ2-7; a weak D match, TRBD1 (5 bases). The CDR3 spans 15 residues. Germline V gene lookup returns CDR1 LGHNA and CDR2 YNFKEQ. Trimming shortened V by 0 bases and J by 2 bases, and 11 bases separated the two germline ends. CDR3 sequence (DNA): TGTGCCAGCAGCCAAGAGGTATTAGGGGCCTACGAGCAGTACTTC. Residues: CASSQEVLGAYEQYF.